The entry below gives a single T cell receptor beta chain sequence along with its context. Its antigen is unknown. This record comes from a study of beta chain features in type 1 diabetes. Study results and limitations: Among all four CD4+ subsets, Type 1 diabetes patients had TCRB CDR3s that were moderately but significantly shorter. Unsettled here was the matter of whether HLA type influences TCRB rearrangement.

Of the isolated RNA, all was reverse transcribed, and so the sequenced material was expressed TCRB transcripts. Roughly 3.6 million reads on average were seen across naive, central memory and regulatory T cell samples. TCRdb's table, derived via immunoSEQ multiplex PCR, lists solely in-frame clones and lacks some. Of 300,000 to 450,000 clones listed, roughly a tenth are singletons. The ends were cut back, 0 bases at V and 6 bases at J, with 8 bases in the middle. The CDR3 extends over 13 amino acids. CDR1 and CDR2 from the germline V gene are MGHRA and YSYEKL. The TCR comes from a man under 40 with type 1 diabetes. Sequenced sample: central memory CD4+ T cells from blood. The gene calls are TRBV4-1 and TRBJ2-5, with unresolved D. The CDR3 sequence: CASSQDYRQTQYF. In nucleotides, the CDR3 is TGCGCCAGCAGCCAAGACTACCGGCAGACCCAGTACTTC.